A single sample is the source of the 18 T cell receptor beta chains below, sequenced in a study of T-cell memory formation after mild COVID-19. TCRdb re-called the 5' RACE reads through MiXCR, storing one row per CDR3 protein. The data show approximately 410,000 distinct CDR3 sequences, 20% to 25% seen once. Sequencing input: PBMCs or a T cell subset sorted from them (not recorded which). The receptors come from an adult woman who had mild COVID-19 (a few samples of this study predate the infection). Cell type and time point are not known.

This chain connects TRBV7-3 to TRBJ2-1; the match to TRBD1 covers 10 bases. The CDR3 totals 15 residues. CDR1 and CDR2 from the germline V gene are SGHTA and FQGTGA. Trimming at V came to 6 bases and at J to 7 bases, leaving 9 bases not matched to a gene. The CDR3 coding sequence is TGTGCCAGCAGTCTTACCGGGACAGGGGTGAATGAGCAGTTCTTC. The encoded protein is CASSLTGTGVNEQFF.

The chain recombines TRBV5-1 with TRBJ2-5; 9 positions match TRBD2. Germline V CDR1 and CDR2: SGHRS, YFSETQ. V shed 7 bases, J shed 5 bases, and the junction held 12 bases outside the gene matches. CDR3 length equals 15 residues. CDR3 in DNA: TGCGCCAGCGGGCCTAGCGGGGCGAGAGTGGAGACCCAGTACTTC. Translated, it gives CASGPSGARVETQYF.

This clonotype was observed a few times. The chain combines TRBV7-9 with TRBJ2-3; 10 positions match TRBD2. This CDR3 contains 16 residues. Per germline, CDR1 SEHNR and CDR2 FQNEAQ (reference sequence). With V trimmed by 2 bases and J by 2 bases, 4 bases remained unmatched. CDR3 coding DNA: TGTGCCAGCAGCTTACTGGGGACTAGCGACACAGATACGCAGTATTTT. Its protein product is CASSLLGTSDTDTQYF.

The chain uses TRBV20-1 and TRBJ2-5; maybe TRBD2 (5 bases). V dropped 7 bases and J dropped 0 bases, with 12 bases sitting between them. Germline CDR1 DFQATT, CDR2 SNEGSKA (reference sequence). The length of the CDR3 is 13 residues. The CDR3: CSVRTANQETQYF. In DNA, the CDR3 is TGCAGTGTCCGGACTGCCAACCAAGAGACCCAGTACTTC.

The chain links TRBV3-1 to TRBJ1-6, with D perhaps matching TRBD1 (5 bases). V was clipped by 0 bases and J by 9 bases, with 12 bases between them. The CDR3 spans 15 residues. The germline gives CDR1 LGHDT, CDR2 YNNKEL (reference sequence). In DNA form, the CDR3 reads TGTGCCAGCAGCCAAGATAGCACAGGAGGTTCACCCCTCCACTTT. This translates into CASSQDSTGGSPLHF.

The chain is built from TRBV20-1 and TRBJ1-5; a weak D match, TRBD1 (5 bases). The CDR3 is 16 residues long. V was trimmed by 0 bases and J by 4 bases, leaving 16 bases between them. Germline V gives CDR1 DFQATT, CDR2 SNEGSKA (reference sequence). CDR3 sequence reads: CSARDQWPRGNQPQHF. DNA of the CDR3: TGCAGTGCTAGAGATCAGTGGCCGCGGGGGAATCAGCCCCAGCATTTT.

This clonotype was picked up a small number of times. This chain links TRBV7-8 with TRBJ2-2; TRBD2 aligns across 14 bases. In germline, CDR1 is SGHVS, CDR2 FQNEAQ. This CDR3 is 17 amino acids long. The ends lost 5 bases at V and 4 bases at J; junction bases unmatched: 6. In nucleotides, the CDR3 is TGTGCCAGCAGCAGGACTAGCGGGAGGTTAGGCACCGGGGAGCTGTTTTTT. Protein: CASSRTSGRLGTGELFF.

The V gene is TRBV5-1, the J gene TRBJ2-7; D perhaps matches TRBD1 (6 bases). From germline, CDR1 is SGHRS and CDR2 YFSETQ. The CDR3 loop spans 14 amino acids. V was cut by 4 bases and J by 0 bases, with 11 bases left in between. CDR3 in amino acids: CASSPRDNSYEQYF. CDR3 in DNA: TGCGCCAGCAGCCCCCGGGACAACTCCTACGAGCAGTACTTC. Full variable domain (outside the CDR3, taken from reference TRBV5-1 and TRBJ2-7): KAGVTQTPRYLIKTRGQQVTLSCSPISGHRSVSWYQQTPGQGLQFLFEYFSETQRNKGNFPGRFSGRQFSNSRSEMNVSTLELGDSALYLCASSPRDNSYEQYFGPGTRLTVT.

The rearrangement links TRBV6-6 to TRBJ1-1, with D possibly TRBD1 on 6 matching bases. Trimming shortened V by 6 bases and J by 7 bases, and 18 bases separated the two germline ends. CDR1 and CDR2 (germline): MNHNY, SVGAGI (reference sequence). The CDR3 covers 14 residues. For the CDR3, the DNA is TGTGCCAGCAGCCCAAATACAGGGAAAGGTGAAGCTTTCTTT. As protein: CASSPNTGKGEAFF.

The CDR3 is CASSGTGTGFYEQYF. The CDR3 DNA reads as TGTGCCAGCAGTGGGACCGGGACAGGGTTTTACGAGCAGTACTTC. This chain links TRBV25-1 with TRBJ2-7; TRBD1 agrees at 9 bases. V lost 4 bases to trimming and J lost 4 bases; unmatched junction nucleotides: 8. This CDR3 spans 15 amino acids. The germline CDR1 and CDR2 sequences are MGHDK and SYGVNS.

DNA for the CDR3: TGTGCCAGCAGCTCCAGCGGGGTTAGCGGGGGGGTTTACAATGAGCAGTTCTTC. This gives the protein CASSSSGVSGGVYNEQFF. V gene TRBV7-9 combines with J gene TRBJ2-1; TRBD2 matches 11 bases. Trimming cost V 4 bases and J 4 bases; bases outside gene matches: 12. CDR3 length equals 18 residues. Germline V gene data show CDR1 as SEHNR and CDR2 as FQNEAQ (reference sequence).

This clonotype has a handful of counts. The rearrangement uses TRBV5-1 and TRBJ2-7; perhaps TRBD1 as D (5 bases). The CDR3 extends over 13 amino acids. The V end lost 4 bases, the J end lost 0 bases, and 8 bases lay between the germline ends. Looked up from germline, CDR1 is SGHRS and CDR2 is YFSETQ. In nucleotides, the CDR3 is TGCGCCAGCAGCATACAGGTCTCCTACGAGCAGTACTTC. Residues: CASSIQVSYEQYF.

The chain employs TRBV3-1 and TRBJ1-4, with D hard to call. V was cut by 4 bases and J by 1 base, with 10 bases left in between. The germline CDR1 and CDR2 sequences are LGHDT and YNNKEL (reference sequence). The CDR3 is made up of 15 amino acids. The CDR3 sequence is CASSPAPGTNEKLFF. CDR3 DNA sequence: TGTGCCAGCAGCCCTGCTCCGGGAACTAATGAAAAACTGTTTTTT.

This clonotype has only a few counts. V is TRBV27 and J is TRBJ2-3, with D possibly TRBD2 on 6 matching bases. Germline lookup yields CDR1 MNHEY and CDR2 SMNVEV (reference sequence). The CDR3 has 15 amino acids. V lost 3 bases to trimming and J lost 1 base, with 11 bases between them. In nucleotides, the CDR3 is TGTGCCAGCAGTTTCACTAGCCGGGGCACAGATACGCAGTATTTT. It specifies CASSFTSRGTDTQYF.

V usage is TRBV15 and J usage is TRBJ2-7, with D possibly matching TRBD2 (6 bases). Germline V lookup: CDR1 LNHNV, CDR2 YYDKDF (reference sequence). The CDR3 covers 14 residues. The ends were cut back, 1 base at V and 4 bases at J, with 11 bases in the middle. In DNA form, the CDR3 reads TGTGCCACCAGCAGAGGGGCCGGGGGATACGAGCAGTACTTC. The encoded protein is CATSRGAGGYEQYF.

This chain links TRBV11-2 with TRBJ2-5; the D gene is possibly TRBD1 (6 bases). In germline, CDR1 is SGHAT, CDR2 FQNNGV. V lost 5 bases to trimming and J lost 9 bases, with 13 bases between them. This CDR3 has 12 amino acids. Here the CDR3 DNA reads TGTGCCAGCAGCATTCCCACAGGGCCCCAGTACTTC. This sequence encodes CASSIPTGPQYF.

This clonotype was recorded a few times. This rearrangement joins TRBV5-1 to TRBJ1-5; TRBD1 might be the D (5 bases). The germline gives CDR1 SGHRS, CDR2 YFSETQ. Trimming pared 2 bases from V and 6 bases from J, leaving 12 bases between. This CDR3 region has 14 residues. CDR3 DNA sequence: TGCGCCAGCAGCTTTAGGGGCGGCGGTCAGCCCCAGCATTTT. It yields the protein CASSFRGGGQPQHF. Full variable domain (remainder filled in from reference TRBV5-1 and TRBJ1-5): KAGVTQTPRYLIKTRGQQVTLSCSPISGHRSVSWYQQTPGQGLQFLFEYFSETQRNKGNFPGRFSGRQFSNSRSEMNVSTLELGDSALYLCASSFRGGGQPQHFGDGTRLSIL.

This clonotype has just a few counts. The chain joins TRBV4-1 to TRBJ2-7; TRBD2 might be the D (5 bases). CDR1 and CDR2 (germline): MGHRA, YSYEKL. The CDR3 has 15 amino acids. The germline V and J ends were trimmed by 2 bases and 7 bases, with 18 bases remaining between them. The CDR3 reads CASSQPGNTPLEQYF. In DNA, the CDR3 is TGCGCCAGCAGCCAACCCGGGAACACCCCCTTAGAGCAGTACTTC.